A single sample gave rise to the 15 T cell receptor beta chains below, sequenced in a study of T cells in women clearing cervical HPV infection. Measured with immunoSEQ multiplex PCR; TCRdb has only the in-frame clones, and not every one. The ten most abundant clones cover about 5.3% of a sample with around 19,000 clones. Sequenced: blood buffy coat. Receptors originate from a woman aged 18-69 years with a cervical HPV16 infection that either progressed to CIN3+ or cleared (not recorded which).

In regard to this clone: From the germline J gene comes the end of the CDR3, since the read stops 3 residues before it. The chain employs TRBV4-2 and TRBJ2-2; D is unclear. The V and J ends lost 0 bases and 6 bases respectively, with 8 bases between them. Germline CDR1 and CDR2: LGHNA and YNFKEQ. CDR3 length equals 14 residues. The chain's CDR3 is CASSQDSLAGELFF. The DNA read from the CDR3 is TGTGCCAGCAGCCAAGATTCCCTAGCCGGGGAG.

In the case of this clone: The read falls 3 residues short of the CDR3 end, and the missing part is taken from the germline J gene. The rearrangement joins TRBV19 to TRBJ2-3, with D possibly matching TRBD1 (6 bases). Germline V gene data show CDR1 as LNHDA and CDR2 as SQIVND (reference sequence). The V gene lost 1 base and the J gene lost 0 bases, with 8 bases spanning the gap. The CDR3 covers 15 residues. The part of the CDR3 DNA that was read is TGTGCCAGTAGTATAGTTGACAGGAGCACAGATACG. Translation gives CASSIVDRSTDT. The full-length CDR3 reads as CASSIVDRSTDTQYF.

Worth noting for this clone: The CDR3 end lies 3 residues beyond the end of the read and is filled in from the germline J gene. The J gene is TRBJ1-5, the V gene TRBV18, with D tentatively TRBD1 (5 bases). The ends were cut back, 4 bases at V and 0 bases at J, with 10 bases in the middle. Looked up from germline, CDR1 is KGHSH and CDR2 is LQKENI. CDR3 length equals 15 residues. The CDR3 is CASSLGLYSNQPQHF. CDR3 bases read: TGTGCCAGCTCACTGGGACTGTATAGCAATCAGCCC.

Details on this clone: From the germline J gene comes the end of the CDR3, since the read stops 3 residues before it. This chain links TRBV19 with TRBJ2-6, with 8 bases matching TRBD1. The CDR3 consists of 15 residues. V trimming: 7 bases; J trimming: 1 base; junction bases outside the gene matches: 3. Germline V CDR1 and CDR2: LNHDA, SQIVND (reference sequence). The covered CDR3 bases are TGTGCCAGTACCTGGACAGGGTCTGGGGCCAACGTC. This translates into CASTWTGSGANV. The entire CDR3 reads CASTWTGSGANVLTF.

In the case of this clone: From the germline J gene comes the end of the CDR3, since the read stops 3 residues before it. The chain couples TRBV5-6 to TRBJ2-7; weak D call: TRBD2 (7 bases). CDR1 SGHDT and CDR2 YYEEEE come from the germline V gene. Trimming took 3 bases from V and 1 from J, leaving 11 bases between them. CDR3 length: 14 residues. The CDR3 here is CASSWGGTSYEQYF. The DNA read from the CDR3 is TGTGCCAGCAGCTGGGGGGGCACGTCCTACGAG.

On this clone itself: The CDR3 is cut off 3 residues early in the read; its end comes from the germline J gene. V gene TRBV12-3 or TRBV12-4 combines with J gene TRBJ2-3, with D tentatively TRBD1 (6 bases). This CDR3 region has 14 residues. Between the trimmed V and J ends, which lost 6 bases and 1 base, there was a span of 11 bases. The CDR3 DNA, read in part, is TGTGCCAGCAGCAATCGACAGGGCACAGATACG. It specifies CASSNRQGTDT. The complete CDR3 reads CASSNRQGTDTQYF.

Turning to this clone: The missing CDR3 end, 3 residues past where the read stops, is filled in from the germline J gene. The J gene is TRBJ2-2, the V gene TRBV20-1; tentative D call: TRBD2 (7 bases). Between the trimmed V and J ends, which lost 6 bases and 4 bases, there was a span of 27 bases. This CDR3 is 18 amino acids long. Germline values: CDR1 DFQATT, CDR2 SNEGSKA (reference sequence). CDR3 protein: CSARGGGGLFWGTGELFF. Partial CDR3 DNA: TGCAGTGCCCGCGGTGGCGGGGGCCTTTTTTGGGGCACCGGGGAG.

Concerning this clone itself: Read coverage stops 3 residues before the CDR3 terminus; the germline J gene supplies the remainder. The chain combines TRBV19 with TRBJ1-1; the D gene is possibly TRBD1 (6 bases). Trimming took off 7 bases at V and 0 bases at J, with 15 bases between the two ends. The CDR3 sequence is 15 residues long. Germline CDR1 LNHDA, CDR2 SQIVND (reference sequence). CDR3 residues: CASKKQGAMNTEAFF. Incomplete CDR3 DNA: TGTGCCAGTAAGAAACAGGGAGCCATGAACACTGAA.

The part of the CDR3 DNA that was read is TGTGCCAGCTCACTGACAGGGGAGATACAAGAGACA. Amino acid sequence: CASSLTGEIQET. The entire CDR3 protein reads CASSLTGEIQETAFF. The V gene is TRBV18, the J gene TRBJ1-1; TRBD1 matches at 8 bases. Read data end 3 residues before the CDR3 end; the end is taken from the germline J gene. The CDR3 extends over 15 amino acids. Per germline, CDR1 KGHSH and CDR2 LQKENI.

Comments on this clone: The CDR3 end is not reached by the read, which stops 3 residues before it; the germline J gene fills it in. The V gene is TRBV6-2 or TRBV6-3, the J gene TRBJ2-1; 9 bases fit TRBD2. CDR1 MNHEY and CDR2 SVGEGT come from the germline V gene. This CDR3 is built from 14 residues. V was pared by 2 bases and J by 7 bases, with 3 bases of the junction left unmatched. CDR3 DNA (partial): TGTGCCAGCAGTTACATGGGACTAGCAAATGAG. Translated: CASSYMGLANE. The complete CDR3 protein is CASSYMGLANEQFF.

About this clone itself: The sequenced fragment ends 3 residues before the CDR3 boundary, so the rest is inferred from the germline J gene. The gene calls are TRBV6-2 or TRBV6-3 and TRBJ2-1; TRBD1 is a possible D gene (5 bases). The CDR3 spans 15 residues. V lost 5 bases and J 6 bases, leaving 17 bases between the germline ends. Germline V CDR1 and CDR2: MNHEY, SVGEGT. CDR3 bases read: TGTGCCAGCAGTCCCGACAGATACCCCCGCAATGAG. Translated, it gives CASSPDRYPRNE. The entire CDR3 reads CASSPDRYPRNEQFF.

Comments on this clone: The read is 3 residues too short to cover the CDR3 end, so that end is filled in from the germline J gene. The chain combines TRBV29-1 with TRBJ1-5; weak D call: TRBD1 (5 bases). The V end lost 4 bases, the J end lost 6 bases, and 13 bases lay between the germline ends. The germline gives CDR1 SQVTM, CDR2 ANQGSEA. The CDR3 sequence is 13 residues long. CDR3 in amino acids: CSVAQGRAQPQHF. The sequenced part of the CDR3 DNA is TGCAGCGTTGCGCAGGGAAGGGCTCAGCCC.

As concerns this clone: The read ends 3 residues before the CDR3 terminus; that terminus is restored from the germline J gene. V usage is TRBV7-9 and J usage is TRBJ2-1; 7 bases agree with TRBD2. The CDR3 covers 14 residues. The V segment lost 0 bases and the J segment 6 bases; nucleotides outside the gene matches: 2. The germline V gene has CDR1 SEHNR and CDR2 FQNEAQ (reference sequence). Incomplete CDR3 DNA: TGTGCCAGCAGCTTAGCGGGGGGGGGCAATGAG. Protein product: CASSLAGGGNE. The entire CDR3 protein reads CASSLAGGGNEQFF.

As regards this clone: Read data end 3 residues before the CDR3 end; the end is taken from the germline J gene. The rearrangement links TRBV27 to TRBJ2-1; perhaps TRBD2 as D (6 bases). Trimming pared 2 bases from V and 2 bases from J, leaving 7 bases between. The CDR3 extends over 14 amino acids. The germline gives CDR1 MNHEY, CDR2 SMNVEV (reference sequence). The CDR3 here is CASSLGGTYNEQFF. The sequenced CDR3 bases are TGTGCCAGCAGTTTAGGGGGGACCTACAATGAG.

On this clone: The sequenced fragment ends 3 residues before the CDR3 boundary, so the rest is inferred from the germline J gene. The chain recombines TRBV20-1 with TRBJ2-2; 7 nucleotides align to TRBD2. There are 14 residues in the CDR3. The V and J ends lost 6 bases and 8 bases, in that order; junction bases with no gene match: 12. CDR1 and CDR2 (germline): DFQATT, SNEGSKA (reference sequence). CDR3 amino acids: CSACRGGVAGELFF. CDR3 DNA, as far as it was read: TGCAGTGCCTGCCGTGGGGGGGTAGCTGGGGAG.